Sequencing of this T cell receptor (beta chain) was carried out in a study of beta chain features in type 1 diabetes. This clone was recorded a few times. Reverse transcription of all isolated RNA meant that expressed TCRB transcripts were sequenced. TCRdb's copy holds only in-frame clones and misses some; the assay was immunoSEQ multiplex PCR. In the table there are 850,000 to 900,000 clones, roughly 15% of which are singletons. CDR1 and CDR2 (germline): SEHNR, FQNEAQ (reference sequence). Trimming removed 1 base at V and 2 bases at J, with 8 bases between. The CDR3 has 15 amino acids. The chain has TRBV7-9 and TRBJ1-4, with D hard to call. The TCR originated in a woman aged 18 to 35 in good health. The sequenced sample was naive CD4+ T cells from blood. The CDR3 DNA is TGTGCCAGCAGCTTAGGGAGTTTGACTAATGAAAAACTGTTTTTT. Encoded protein: CASSLGSLTNEKLFF.